This TCR beta chain was profiled in a study of post-analysis software for immune sequencing data. Study-level points and caveats: Patients showed TRBV5-6, TRBV5-1 and TRBV20-1 among five TRBV segments more frequent than in controls.

Remarks on this clonotype: What it binds is unknown.

After removal of 6 bases from V and 0 bases from J, the junction contained 9 bases not matched to a gene. The CDR3 contains 18 residues. Germline CDR1 ENHRY, CDR2 SYGVKD. TCR beta cDNA libraries included unique molecular identifiers. From the PCR reads, TCRdb called clonotypes with MiXCR, one entry per CDR3 protein. The repertoire consists of about 820,000 distinct CDR3 sequences, with around 53% occurring once and the leading ten covering roughly 4.4%. Sequencing was carried out using blood. The chain links TRBV10-3 to TRBJ2-6; 9 nucleotides agree with TRBD1. The TCR sequence derives from a girl aged 5-17 years with multiple sclerosis. Written as DNA, the CDR3 is TGTGCCATCAGAACACAGGGGGCCGTTACCTCTGGGGCCAACGTCCTGACTTTC. Translation gives CAIRTQGAVTSGANVLTF.